These 2 T cell receptor beta chains came from one sample sequenced in a study of Tregs in tolerant kidney transplant recipients. Using immunoSEQ multiplex PCR, the repertoire was profiled, and TCRdb retains in-frame clones only, with some absent. The table lists roughly 48,000 clones. The sequencing used CD4+ T cells from blood, collected before the transplant. The source is a human donor who received a combined kidney and bone marrow transplant.

On this clone: The sequenced fragment ends 3 residues before the CDR3 boundary, so the rest is inferred from the germline J gene. The chain recombines TRBV19 with TRBJ1-2; 7 nucleotides agree with TRBD1. Germline CDR1 is LNHDA and CDR2 is SQIVND (reference sequence). Losses at the gene ends were 5 bases for V and 3 bases for J; bases not matched to a gene: 3. The CDR3 sequence is 13 residues long. Partial CDR3 DNA: TGTGCCAGTAGTTCCGACAGGGACTATGGC. Encoded protein: CASSSDRDYG. Given in full, the CDR3 is CASSSDRDYGYTF.

Details on this clone: The read halts 3 residues ahead of the CDR3 end, with the missing end drawn from the germline J gene. The rearrangement links TRBV5-1 to TRBJ2-5; D is unresolved. The CDR3 loop spans 12 amino acids. Germline V gene sequence: CDR1 SGHRS, CDR2 YFSETQ. With 5 bases removed from V and 1 base from J, the gap between germline ends came to 6 bases. The CDR3: CASRRVQETQYF. The covered CDR3 bases are TGCGCCAGCAGAAGGGTCCAAGAGACC.